This T cell receptor beta chain was identified during a study of CD8+ T cells in alopecia areata. Study background: A 6-month off-drug phase came after tofacitinib, which had lasted 6 to 18 months.

This clone was observed a few times. This sample's treatment: oral pan-JAK inhibitor, 5-10 mg twice daily. In germline, CDR1 is SGHTA, CDR2 FQGNSA. The length of the CDR3 is 14 residues. The ends lost 3 bases at V and 4 bases at J; junction bases unmatched: 2. Reverse transcribed after extraction, RNA yielded cDNA as the sequencing template. Clones were read by immunoSEQ multiplex PCR, and TCRdb kept only the in-frame ones, dropping some. Here the sample spans some 200,000 clones, around 57% being singletons. This specimen consisted of CD4+ T cells sorted from blood, obtained at week 4, from a patient treated with tofacitinib. The sequence was collected from a human donor with alopecia areata. The chain recombines TRBV7-2 with TRBJ2-3, with 9 bases identical to TRBD2. The CDR3 loop reads CASSFSGGADTQYF. The DNA for the CDR3 is TGTGCCAGCAGCTTTAGCGGGGGTGCAGATACGCAGTATTTT. Full variable domain (outside the CDR3, taken from reference TRBV7-2 and TRBJ2-3): GAGVSQSPSNKVTEKGKDVELRCDPISGHTALYWYRQSLGQGLEFLIYFQGNSAPDKSGLPSDRFSAERTGGSVSTLTIQRTQQEDSAVYLCASSFSGGADTQYFGPGTRLTVL.